A single T cell receptor beta chain is shown here with its context. Healthy individuals who donated bone marrow served as the donors. The record originates from a study of cytomegalovirus exposure and HLA in healthy donors. Germline loops: CDR1 MNHEY, CDR2 SMNVEV (reference sequence). The CDR3 totals 19 residues. V gave up 4 bases and J gave up 4 bases; unmatched junction bases: 21. The PCR had 60 Vbeta and 13 Jbeta primers. Some clones are missing from TCRdb's copy, which holds only in-frame ones; the method was immunoSEQ multiplex PCR. The sample consists of over 75,000 clones, approximately 81% of them appearing once.

V and J are TRBV27 and TRBJ1-2; 7 nucleotides align to TRBD1. This TCR came from a male donor in good health and CMV-seropositive. The source material was PBMCs. The CDR3 region is CASSSKPQDRGGQFYGYTF. CDR3 DNA sequence: TGTGCCAGCAGTTCCAAACCCCAAGATCGAGGGGGACAGTTCTATGGCTACACCTTC.